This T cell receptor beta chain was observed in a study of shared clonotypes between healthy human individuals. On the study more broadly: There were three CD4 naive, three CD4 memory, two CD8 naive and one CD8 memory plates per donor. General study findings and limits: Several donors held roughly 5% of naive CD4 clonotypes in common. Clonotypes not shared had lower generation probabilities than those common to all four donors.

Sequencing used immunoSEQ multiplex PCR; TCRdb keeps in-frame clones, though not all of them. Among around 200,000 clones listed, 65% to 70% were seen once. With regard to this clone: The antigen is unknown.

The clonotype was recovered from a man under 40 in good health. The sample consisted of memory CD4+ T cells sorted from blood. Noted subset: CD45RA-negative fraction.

CDR3 bases: TGTGCCAGCAGCACCGGGACAGGGGGCTACAATGAGCAGTTCTTC. This encodes CASSTGTGGYNEQFF. The chain couples TRBV7-2 to TRBJ2-1; 11 bases map to TRBD1. CDR1 SGHTA and CDR2 FQGNSA come from the germline V gene. This CDR3 spans 15 amino acids. V shed 5 bases and J 3 bases; nucleotides not matched to a gene: 3.